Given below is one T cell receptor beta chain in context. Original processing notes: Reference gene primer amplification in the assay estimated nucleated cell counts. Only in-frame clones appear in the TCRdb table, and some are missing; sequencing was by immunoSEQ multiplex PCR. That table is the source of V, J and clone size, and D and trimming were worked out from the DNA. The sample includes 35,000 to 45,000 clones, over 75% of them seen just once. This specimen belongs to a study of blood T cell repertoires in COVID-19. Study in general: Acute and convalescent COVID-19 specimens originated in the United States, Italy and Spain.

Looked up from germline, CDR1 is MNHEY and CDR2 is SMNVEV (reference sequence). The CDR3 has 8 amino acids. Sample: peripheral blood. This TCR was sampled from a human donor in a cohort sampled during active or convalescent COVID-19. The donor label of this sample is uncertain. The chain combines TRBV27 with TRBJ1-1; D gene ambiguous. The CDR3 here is CESTEAFF. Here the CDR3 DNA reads TGTGAGAGCACTGAAGCTTTCTTT.